This TCR beta chain is drawn from a study of shared clonotypes between healthy human individuals. Overall study results and limits: Naive subsets generally had larger estimated richness than memory subsets.

Naive CD8 cells comprised CD45RO-negative, CCR7-positively selected cells, excluding terminally differentiated effector memory CD45RA+ cells. The protocol was immunoSEQ multiplex PCR, while the TCRdb copy is restricted to in-frame clones and leaves out a portion. In the table there are roughly 590,000 clones, about 95% of which are singletons. As for this clone: Its cognate antigen is unknown.

The germline V gene has CDR1 MNHEY and CDR2 SMNVEV (reference sequence). CDR3 length equals 18 residues. Between the trimmed V and J ends, which lost 5 bases and 0 bases, there was a span of 20 bases. This receptor was identified in a woman under 40 in good health. V is TRBV27 and J is TRBJ1-3; D is perhaps TRBD1 (6 bases). The specimen sequenced was naive CD8+ T cells sorted from blood. CDR3 region: CASSQTGQVGFSGNTIYF. The CDR3, as DNA: TGTGCCAGCAGTCAGACAGGCCAAGTGGGATTCTCTGGAAACACCATATATTTT.